This section outlines one T cell receptor (beta chain) sequence together with its context. The sample belongs to a study of blood T cell repertoires in COVID-19. Study-wide context: The cDNA or gDNA used as material had been derived from T cells, B-cell-depleted T cells, or PBMCs.

The germline CDR1 and CDR2 sequences are LGHNA and YNFKEQ. J was trimmed by 15 bases and V by 0 bases; bases with no gene match: 10. The CDR3 has 14 amino acids. Original handling: Reference gene primers were amplified, and this amplification served to estimate nucleated cell counts. Here immunoSEQ multiplex PCR was the method, and the copy in TCRdb shows in-frame clones only, minus some. The V and J calls and the clone size are those of that table, but D and trimming were determined from the DNA. This sample has about 360,000 clones, with about 83% found just once. What was sequenced was peripheral blood. The TCR sequence derives from a man aged 25-45 years with active or convalescent COVID-19. The chain couples TRBV4-2 to TRBJ2-1; 8 bases match TRBD2. The DNA for the CDR3 is TGTGCCAGCAGCCAAGAGAAGAGCGGGAGCCGGCGGTTCTTC. Encoded protein: CASSQEKSGSRRFF.